Sequencing of this T cell receptor (beta chain) was carried out in a study of blood T cell repertoires in COVID-19. Study at large: There were acute and convalescent COVID-19 samples, and they came from the United States, Italy and Spain.

V dropped 5 bases and J dropped 10; count of bases not matched to a gene: 13. The CDR3 totals 16 residues. Germline V lookup: CDR1 SGHTA, CDR2 FQGNSA. The count of this clone is one. The authors' processing: Amplification of reference gene primers was used by the study to estimate nucleated cell counts. Method: immunoSEQ multiplex PCR; TCRdb's copy keeps in-frame clones and lacks some. V, J and clone size are those of that table, while D and trimming were read from the DNA. The sample includes under 250,000 clones, around 90% of them seen just once. The chain combines TRBV7-2 with TRBJ2-1, with 11 positions matching TRBD2. This TCR was recovered from a man in his sixties who had recovered from COVID-19. The sample consisted of peripheral blood. CDR3 amino acids: CASSHLSGRARDEQFF. CDR3 nucleotide sequence: TGTGCCAGCAGCCACCTTAGCGGGAGGGCCCGGGACGAGCAGTTCTTC.